A selection of T cell receptor beta chains follows, all from one sample in a study of T cells after yellow fever vaccination. TCRdb fed the 5' RACE reads into MiXCR, producing one record per CDR3 protein. This sample has hundreds of thousands of distinct CDR3 sequences, with about 15% found just once. Sequenced material: PBMCs, taken 5 days after the first yellow fever vaccination. The source is a man aged 18-30 years who received the YFV17D yellow fever vaccine. Both conserved end residues are part of each CDR3. The order of the fields is V gene, clone size, D gene, J gene, CDR3 protein, CDR3 DNA. A D gene is named only where the DNA matches it firmly. The size entry is marked missing in some rows and otherwise reads once, few, many or a size class.

V gene: TRBV10-3
clone size: few
D gene: -
J gene: TRBJ2-1
CDR3 protein: CAISESGGALWGQFF
CDR3 DNA: TGTGCCATCAGTGAGTCAGGAGGGGCTCTCTGGGGGCAGTTCTTC

V gene: TRBV5-4
clone size: -
D gene: -
J gene: TRBJ2-7
CDR3 protein: CASSLGLDGAYEQYF
CDR3 DNA: TGTGCCAGCAGCTTGGGGCTGGACGGGGCCTACGAGCAGTACTTC

V gene: TRBV11-2
clone size: -
D gene: -
J gene: TRBJ2-2
CDR3 protein: CASRWTGGFYENTGELFF
CDR3 DNA: TGTGCCAGCAGGTGGACGGGGGGCTTCTACGAGAACACCGGGGAGCTGTTTTTT

V gene: TRBV27
clone size: -
D gene: TRBD1
J gene: TRBJ1-5
CDR3 protein: CASSWTGLNQPQHF
CDR3 DNA: TGTGCCAGCAGTTGGACAGGACTAAATCAGCCCCAGCATTTT

V gene: TRBV5-6
clone size: few
D gene: -
J gene: TRBJ2-7
CDR3 protein: CASSLGWDIGSEQYF
CDR3 DNA: TGTGCCAGCAGCTTGGGTTGGGATATTGGTTCCGAGCAGTACTTC

V gene: TRBV4-1
clone size: few
D gene: TRBD1
J gene: TRBJ2-5
CDR3 protein: CASSQGQPPTQYF
CDR3 DNA: TGCGCCAGCAGCCAGGGACAGCCCCCGACCCAGTACTTC

V gene: TRBV3-1
clone size: few
D gene: -
J gene: TRBJ1-1
CDR3 protein: CASSPRRSANTEAFF
CDR3 DNA: TGTGCCAGCAGCCCCCGCAGATCAGCGAACACTGAAGCTTTCTTT

V gene: TRBV5-4
clone size: -
D gene: TRBD2
J gene: TRBJ2-7
CDR3 protein: CASSGGTSGYEQYF
CDR3 DNA: TGTGCCAGCAGCGGCGGGACTAGCGGATACGAGCAGTACTTC

V gene: TRBV9
clone size: -
D gene: -
J gene: TRBJ2-2
CDR3 protein: CASSVASGAGELFF
CDR3 DNA: TGTGCCAGCAGCGTAGCATCGGGGGCCGGGGAGCTGTTTTTT

V gene: TRBV4-3
clone size: many
D gene: TRBD2
J gene: TRBJ2-3
CDR3 protein: CASSHRTGLAGESTDTQYF
CDR3 DNA: TGCGCCAGCAGCCACCGCACGGGACTAGCGGGGGAAAGCACAGATACGCAGTATTTT

V gene: TRBV6-5
clone size: few
D gene: -
J gene: TRBJ1-4
CDR3 protein: CASSYSHRVGEKLFF
CDR3 DNA: TGTGCCAGCAGTTACTCGCACAGGGTCGGCGAAAAACTGTTTTTT

V gene: TRBV11-2
clone size: many
D gene: -
J gene: TRBJ2-3
CDR3 protein: CASSLQTGTDTQYF
CDR3 DNA: TGTGCCAGCAGCCTCCAGACTGGAACAGATACGCAGTATTTT

V gene: TRBV7-2
clone size: -
D gene: -
J gene: TRBJ2-7
CDR3 protein: CASSLRRPYEQYF
CDR3 DNA: TGTGCCAGCAGCTTAAGACGTCCCTACGAGCAGTACTTC

V gene: TRBV7-8
clone size: -
D gene: TRBD1
J gene: TRBJ1-5
CDR3 protein: CASSARDSSSQPQHF
CDR3 DNA: TGTGCCAGCAGCGCCCGGGACAGCAGTTCTCAGCCCCAGCATTTT

V gene: TRBV18
clone size: few
D gene: -
J gene: TRBJ2-6
CDR3 protein: CASSPRGTAPSEVGANVLTF
CDR3 DNA: TGTGCCAGCTCACCACGAGGGACAGCACCTAGCGAGGTTGGGGCCAACGTCCTGACTTTC

V gene: TRBV7-2
clone size: -
D gene: TRBD1
J gene: TRBJ2-5
CDR3 protein: CASSKTGVEWETQYF
CDR3 DNA: TGTGCCAGCAGCAAGACAGGGGTTGAGTGGGAGACCCAGTACTTC

V gene: TRBV11-1
clone size: few
D gene: TRBD2
J gene: TRBJ2-1
CDR3 protein: CASKPGLAGGSSYNEQFF
CDR3 DNA: TGTGCCAGCAAACCGGGACTAGCGGGGGGGAGCTCCTACAATGAGCAGTTCTTC